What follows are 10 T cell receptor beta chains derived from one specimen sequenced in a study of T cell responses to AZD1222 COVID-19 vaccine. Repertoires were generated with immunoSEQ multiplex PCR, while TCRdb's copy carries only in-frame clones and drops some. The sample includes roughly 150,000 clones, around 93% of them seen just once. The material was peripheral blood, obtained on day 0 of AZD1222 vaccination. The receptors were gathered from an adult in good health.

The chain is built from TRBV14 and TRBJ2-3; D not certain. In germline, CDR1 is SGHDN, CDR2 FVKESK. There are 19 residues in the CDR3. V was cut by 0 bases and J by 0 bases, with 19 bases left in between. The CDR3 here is CASSQDRWSRTTSTDTQYF. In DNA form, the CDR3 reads TGTGCCAGCAGCCAAGATCGGTGGAGTAGGACGACAAGCACAGATACGCAGTATTTT.

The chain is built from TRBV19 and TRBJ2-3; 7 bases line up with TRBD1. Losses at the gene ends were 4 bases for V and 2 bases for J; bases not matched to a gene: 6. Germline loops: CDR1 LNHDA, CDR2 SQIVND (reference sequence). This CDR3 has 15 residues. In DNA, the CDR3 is TGTGCCAGTAGTACCCGGGACAGAGACACAGATACGCAGTATTTT. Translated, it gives CASSTRDRDTDTQYF.

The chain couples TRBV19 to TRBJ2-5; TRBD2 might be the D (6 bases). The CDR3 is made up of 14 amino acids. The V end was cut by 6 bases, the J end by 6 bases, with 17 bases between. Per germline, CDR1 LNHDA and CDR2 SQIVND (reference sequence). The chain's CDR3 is CASSPQAGLQTQYF. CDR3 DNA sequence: TGTGCCAGTAGCCCCCAGGCGGGGTTACAGACCCAGTACTTC. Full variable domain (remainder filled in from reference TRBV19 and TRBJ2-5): DGGITQSPKYLFRKEGQNVTLSCEQNLNHDAMYWYRQDPGQGLRLIYYSQIVNDFQKGDIAEGYSVSREKKESFPLTVTSAQKNPTAFYLCASSPQAGLQTQYFGPGTRLLVL.

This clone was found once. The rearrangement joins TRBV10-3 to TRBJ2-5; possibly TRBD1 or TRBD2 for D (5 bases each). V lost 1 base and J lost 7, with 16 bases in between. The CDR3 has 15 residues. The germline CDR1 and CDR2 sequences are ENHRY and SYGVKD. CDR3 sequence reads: CAISELGPPWGTQYF. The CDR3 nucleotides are TGTGCCATCAGTGAGTTGGGACCCCCATGGGGGACCCAGTACTTC.

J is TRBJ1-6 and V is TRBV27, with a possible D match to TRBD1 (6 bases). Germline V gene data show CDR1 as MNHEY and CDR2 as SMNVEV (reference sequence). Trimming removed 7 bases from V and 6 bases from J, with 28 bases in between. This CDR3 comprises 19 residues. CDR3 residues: CASTSLPPLYRAGNSPLHF. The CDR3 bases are TGTGCCAGCACCTCTCTCCCCCCCCTTTACAGGGCTGGTAATTCACCCCTCCACTTT.

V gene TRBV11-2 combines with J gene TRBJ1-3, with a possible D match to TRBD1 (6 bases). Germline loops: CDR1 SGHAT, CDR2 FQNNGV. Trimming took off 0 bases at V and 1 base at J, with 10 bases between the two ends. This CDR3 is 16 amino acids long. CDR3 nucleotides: TGTGCCAGCAGCTTAGAGGGGGCTAAGTCTGGAAACACCATATATTTT. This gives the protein CASSLEGAKSGNTIYF.

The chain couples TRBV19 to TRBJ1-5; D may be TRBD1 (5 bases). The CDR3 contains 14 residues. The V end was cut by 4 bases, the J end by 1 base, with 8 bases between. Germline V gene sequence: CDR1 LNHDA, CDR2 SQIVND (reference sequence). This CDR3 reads CASSKKGSNQPQHF. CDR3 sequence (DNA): TGTGCCAGTAGTAAAAAGGGGAGCAATCAGCCCCAGCATTTT.

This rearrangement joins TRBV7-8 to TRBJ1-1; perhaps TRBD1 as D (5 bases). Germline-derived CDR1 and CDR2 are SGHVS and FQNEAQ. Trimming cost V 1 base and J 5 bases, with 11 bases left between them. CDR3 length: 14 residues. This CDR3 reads CASSLGGWKTEAFF. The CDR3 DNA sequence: TGTGCCAGCAGCTTAGGGGGCTGGAAGACTGAAGCTTTCTTT.

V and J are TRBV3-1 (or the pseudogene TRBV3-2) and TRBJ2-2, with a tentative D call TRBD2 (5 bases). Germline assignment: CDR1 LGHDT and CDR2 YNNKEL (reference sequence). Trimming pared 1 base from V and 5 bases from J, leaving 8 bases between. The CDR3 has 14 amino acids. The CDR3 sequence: CASSQASGTGELFF. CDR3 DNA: TGTGCCAGCAGCCAAGCCTCGGGAACCGGGGAGCTGTTTTTT.

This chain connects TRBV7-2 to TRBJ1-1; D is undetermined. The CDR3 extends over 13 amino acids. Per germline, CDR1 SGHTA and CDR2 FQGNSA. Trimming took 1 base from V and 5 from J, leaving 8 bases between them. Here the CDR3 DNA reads TGTGCCAGCAGCTTAGGGGGAGAGACTGAAGCTTTCTTT. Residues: CASSLGGETEAFF.